This is a list of T cell receptor beta chains from one sample in a study of blood T cell repertoires in COVID-19. Using immunoSEQ multiplex PCR, the repertoire was profiled, and TCRdb retains in-frame clones only, with some absent. The table has 100,000 or so clones, approximately 79% seen once; the top ten hold approximately 14%. The specimen was peripheral blood. These receptors were taken from a woman aged 80 or over with acute or convalescent COVID-19. The CDR3 runs from the conserved cysteine through the conserved F or W. D genes are given only for firm matches. A row's size may be missing; if present it is once, few, many or a size class.

cdr3_nt cdr3_aa d_call clone_size j_call v_call
TGTGCCAGCAGCTCGAGGGTCTCTGGAAACACCATATATTTT CASSSRVSGNTIYF . few TRBJ1-3 TRBV7-6
TGTGCCAGCAGTTCCACCGGGGGGGGTACGCAGTATTTT CASSSTGGGTQYF TRBD2 many TRBJ2-3 TRBV6-5
TGCGCCAGCCGACCCGGGACAGGGAGGGGCTACACCTTC CASRPGTGRGYTF TRBD1 . TRBJ1-2 TRBV5-1
TGTGCCAGCACAACCGGGACAGTCTATGGCTACACCTTC CASTTGTVYGYTF TRBD1 . TRBJ1-2 TRBV19
TGTGCCAGCAGCCTTAAGGGACAGGGATCCTCTAACTATGGCTACACCTTC CASSLKGQGSSNYGYTF TRBD1 . TRBJ1-2 TRBV7-9
TGCGCCAGCAGGCTCAGTGCCATGAACACTGAAGCTTTCTTT CASRLSAMNTEAFF . . TRBJ1-1 TRBV10-2
TGCGCCAGCAGTCCCGGGACTAGCGGTTACACAGATACGCAGTATTTT CASSPGTSGYTDTQYF TRBD2 few TRBJ2-3 TRBV5-1
TGTGCCAGCTCACCATCGGGGGGGAACGGCTACACCTTC CASSPSGGNGYTF . . TRBJ1-2 TRBV18
TGTGCCAGTTTTGGGGGGGCCAGGGGATCTGAAAAACTGTTTTTT CASFGGARGSEKLFF . . TRBJ1-4 TRBV19
TGTGCCAGCGAGGACAGGGAGGCCCTCCAAGCTTTCTTT CASEDREALQAFF TRBD1 few TRBJ1-1 TRBV28
TGTGCCAGCAGATTTACAGGGGGCTTGGACGAGCAGTACTTC CASRFTGGLDEQYF TRBD1 . TRBJ2-7 TRBV28
TGTGCCAGCAGCCAAGCCACTGGGAACACTGAAGCTTTCTTT CASSQATGNTEAFF . . TRBJ1-1 TRBV4-2
TGTGCCAGCAGCAGGGACCCTTCGGGGGCCGGGGAGCTGTTTTTT CASSRDPSGAGELFF . . TRBJ2-2 TRBV5-5
TGTGCCAGCAGCAGGGACAGCCAAGAGACCCAGTACTTC CASSRDSQETQYF TRBD1 once TRBJ2-5 TRBV7-7
TGTGCCAGCAGCTTGTTCTCTGATCAGCCCCAGCATTTT CASSLFSDQPQHF . once TRBJ1-5 TRBV5-5
TGTGCCAGCCGCGGGCCCGCGGGCCCGGGCTATGGCTACACCTTC CASRGPAGPGYGYTF . few TRBJ1-2 TRBV9
TGTGCCAGCAGCCAAGGGGGCGAATATCAGCCCCAGCATTTT CASSQGGEYQPQHF . . TRBJ1-5 TRBV4-2
TGTGCCAGCAGCCGGTTTCAGCCCCAGCATTTT CASSRFQPQHF . . TRBJ1-5 TRBV6-5
TGTGCCAGCAGCCTTGACTCCTTCTATGGCTACACCTTC CASSLDSFYGYTF . . TRBJ1-2 TRBV5-4
TGCGCCAGCAGCCAACTAACAGGGCGTAGCCGGCGGCTCGGGTACAATGAGCAGTTCTTC CASSQLTGRSRRLGYNEQFF . . TRBJ2-1 TRBV4-1
TGTGCCAGCAGCCGGGGCAGCCCATATGGCTACACCTTC CASSRGSPYGYTF . . TRBJ1-2 TRBV3-1/TRBV3-2
TGTGCCACCTTTCGGACAGGCCCCAACTATGGCTACACCTTC CATFRTGPNYGYTF TRBD1 . TRBJ1-2 TRBV10-3
TGTGCCAGCAGTTCCAACTCTGGGGCCAACGTCCTGACTTTC CASSSNSGANVLTF . few TRBJ2-6 TRBV6-6
TGTGCCAGCAGGTACGGGACAGAGAAACAGTACTTC CASRYGTEKQYF TRBD1 . TRBJ2-7 TRBV2
TGTGCCACCAGTGACTCCGGGACAGGGACGGCTTTCTTT CATSDSGTGTAFF TRBD1 . TRBJ1-1 TRBV24-1
TGTGCAAGTCGCTTCGATCCCCCCAGAATTTCTAACTATGGCTACACCTTC CASRFDPPRISNYGYTF . . TRBJ1-2 TRBV12-2
TGTGCCAGCAGTTACAGGGGGAACACTGAAGCTTTCTTT CASSYRGNTEAFF . . TRBJ1-1 TRBV6-2/TRBV6-3
TGTGCCTGGAGTTACCGGGGGGGCCTCGGGGAGCAGTACTTC CAWSYRGGLGEQYF TRBD2 . TRBJ2-7 TRBV30
TGTGCCAGCAGCCAAGAGGGAGGGCAGGATAGCAATCAGCCCCAGCATTTT CASSQEGGQDSNQPQHF . . TRBJ1-5 TRBV4-2